These T cell receptor beta chains were read from a single sample in a study of blood T cell repertoires in COVID-19. Assay: immunoSEQ multiplex PCR; the TCRdb copy retains only in-frame clones and omits some. The sample has some 290,000 clones, roughly 89% seen once; the top ten hold roughly a tenth. Sequenced: PBMCs or T cells enriched from blood (not recorded which). Source of these receptors: a woman in her twenties or thirties who had recovered from COVID-19. CDR3s include the opening cysteine and the closing phenylalanine or tryptophan. The D gene is left open where the match is weak. For some rows the clone size is stated as once, few or many, or as a class when expanded; others skip it.

TGTGCCTGGACAGGGAACCTTAACTATGGCTACACCTTC	CAWTGNLNYGYTF	TRBV30	NA	TRBJ1-2	NA	13
TGTGCCAGCAGTCGTAATGGGGCCAACGTCCTGACTTTC	CASSRNGANVLTF	TRBV28	NA	TRBJ2-6	NA	13
TGCGCCAGCAGTGAGAGTGTACGACAGGGAGACGAGCAGTACTTC	CASSESVRQGDEQYF	TRBV10-2	NA	TRBJ2-7	TRBD1	15
TGTGCCAGCAGTTACTCGAGAGGGACTAGGCAGTTCTTC	CASSYSRGTRQFF	TRBV6-5	NA	TRBJ2-1	TRBD2	13
TGCGCCAGCTCCCCAGGGGGCTTAAGTGAGAACACTGAAGCTTTCTTT	CASSPGGLSENTEAFF	TRBV10-1	NA	TRBJ1-1	TRBD1	16
TGTGCCACCAGTGATCTGCGTGACACCGGGGAGCTGTTTTTT	CATSDLRDTGELFF	TRBV24-1	NA	TRBJ2-2	NA	14
TGTGCCAGTAGTATAGCCCCTGGGCATAGCAATCAGCCCCAGCATTTT	CASSIAPGHSNQPQHF	TRBV19	NA	TRBJ1-5	NA	16
TGTGCCAGCAGTTACTCCGGGACAGGTAACTCCTACGAGCAGTACTTC	CASSYSGTGNSYEQYF	TRBV27	NA	TRBJ2-7	TRBD1	16
TGTGCCAGCGCGAGTGTGGGCAATCAGCCCCAGCATTTT	CASASVGNQPQHF	TRBV6-5	NA	TRBJ1-5	NA	13
TGTGCCAGCAGCTTCGGACAGGGGGCCTTTGGGCAGCCCCAGCATTTT	CASSFGQGAFGQPQHF	TRBV5-6	once	TRBJ1-5	TRBD1	16
TGTGCCAGCAGTTTGCGTACTTTGTATGAGCAGTTCTTC	CASSLRTLYEQFF	TRBV12-3/TRBV12-4	NA	TRBJ2-1	NA	13
TGTGCCAGCAGCTATCGAGCGGGACTCGACGAGCAGTACTTC	CASSYRAGLDEQYF	TRBV9	NA	TRBJ2-7	TRBD2	14
TGTGCCAGCAGCCCACGGGACAGGAACAATCAGCCCCAGCATTTT	CASSPRDRNNQPQHF	TRBV7-9	NA	TRBJ1-5	TRBD1	15
TGTGCCAGCAGTTACTGGACTAGCGGGAGTGTAACGGTGGTCAATGAGCAGTTCTTC	CASSYWTSGSVTVVNEQFF	TRBV28	NA	TRBJ2-1	TRBD2	19
TGTGCCAGCAGTTTACAGGGGCCTGACTATGGCTACACCTTC	CASSLQGPDYGYTF	TRBV27	NA	TRBJ1-2	NA	14
TGTGCCAGCAGTTTATCGACAGGGGGATTCACTGAAGCTTTCTTT	CASSLSTGGFTEAFF	TRBV27	few	TRBJ1-1	TRBD1	15
TGTGCCAGCAGCTCTTTAGGCCAGCCTATGGGAGGCTCTTCTGAAGCTTTCTTT	CASSSLGQPMGGSSEAFF	TRBV7-9	NA	TRBJ1-1	NA	18
TGTGCCAGCAGCCCTCTAGCGGGAATAGGATCGCGTGAGCAGTACTTC	CASSPLAGIGSREQYF	TRBV3-1/TRBV3-2	NA	TRBJ2-7	TRBD2	16
TGTGCCAGCAGCCACCCGGACAGGCCCAGTTTCCAGTATTTT	CASSHPDRPSFQYF	TRBV4-2	NA	TRBJ2-3	TRBD1	14
TGTGCCAGCAGTGAAGAGGGACAGGGTGGGGAAAAACTGTTTTTT	CASSEEGQGGEKLFF	TRBV2	once	TRBJ1-4	TRBD1	15
TGTGCCAGCAGTTTACTAGGTGGGACAGGGGGATACGAGCAGTACTTC	CASSLLGGTGGYEQYF	TRBV27	NA	TRBJ2-7	TRBD1	16
TGCGCCAGCAGCCGTGGGGACAGCCCGGGGGAAAAACTGTTTTTT	CASSRGDSPGEKLFF	TRBV5-1	NA	TRBJ1-4	TRBD1	15
TGTGCCAGCTCACCACCGGGACAGGGAGGAGGCTACACCTTC	CASSPPGQGGGYTF	TRBV18	NA	TRBJ1-2	TRBD1	14
TGTGCCAGCAGCTTTGCGGGCTGGAACACTGAAGCTTTCTTT	CASSFAGWNTEAFF	TRBV7-9	once	TRBJ1-1	NA	14
TGCAGCATCCGACAGGGGAGCTCCTACAATGAGCAGTTCTTC	CSIRQGSSYNEQFF	TRBV29-1	NA	TRBJ2-1	TRBD1	14
TGCAGCGTTGGACAGAACACTGAAGCTTTCTTT	CSVGQNTEAFF	TRBV29-1	NA	TRBJ1-1	NA	11
TGTGCCAGCGGAGTGGGCGGGAATAGCAATCAGCCCCAGCATTTT	CASGVGGNSNQPQHF	TRBV28	NA	TRBJ1-5	NA	15
TGCGCCAGCAGCTTGGACGGGGTTCCCCCTCGGGAGCAGTACTTC	CASSLDGVPPREQYF	TRBV5-1	NA	TRBJ2-7	NA	15
TGTGCCAGCAGTTTCGGCCCAGGGACCCAGTACTTC	CASSFGPGTQYF	TRBV12-3/TRBV12-4	NA	TRBJ2-5	NA	12
TGTGCCAGCAGTGGGGCCGGGACTAGCGGTCTCGAGCAGTACTTC	CASSGAGTSGLEQYF	TRBV6-4	NA	TRBJ2-7	TRBD2	15
TGTGCCATCAGGGCCGGGACAGGGGGCGATAATTCACCCCTCCACTTT	CAIRAGTGGDNSPLHF	TRBV10-3	NA	TRBJ1-6	TRBD1	16
TGTGCCAGCTTGAGGGTCTCCACCGGGGAGCTGTTTTTT	CASLRVSTGELFF	TRBV19	NA	TRBJ2-2	NA	13
TGTGCCAGCAGTGAGCCGGGAGAGACTCACACTCTCTATGGCTACACCTTC	CASSEPGETHTLYGYTF	TRBV6-1	few	TRBJ1-2	NA	17
TGTGCCAGCAAGATCGCCAGGAACACTGAAGCTTTCTTT	CASKIARNTEAFF	TRBV27	NA	TRBJ1-1	NA	13
TGTGCCAGCTCACTGCCAGGACAGGGACCGTCCTACGAGCAGTACTTC	CASSLPGQGPSYEQYF	TRBV18	NA	TRBJ2-7	TRBD1	16
TGTGCCAGCAAATTGAGCGGGAGGGCATACAATGAGCAGTTCTTC	CASKLSGRAYNEQFF	TRBV7-2	NA	TRBJ2-1	TRBD2	15
TGTGCCAGCAGCTTGCTTCCTCCGGGAGGGCCTATGAATGAGCAGTTCTTC	CASSLLPPGGPMNEQFF	TRBV5-4	NA	TRBJ2-1	TRBD2	17
TGTGCCAGCAGCGTTGGGACTAGCGGGAGGTCTATCAATGAGCAGTTCTTC	CASSVGTSGRSINEQFF	TRBV9	NA	TRBJ2-1	TRBD2	17
TGTGCCAGCAGCTTGTCACAGGGGGGACGGAGAAGGTCACCCCTCCACTTT	CASSLSQGGRRRSPLHF	TRBV7-2	NA	TRBJ1-6	TRBD1	17
TGTGCCAGCTCACCCCAGGGGGTTAGCAATCAGCCCCAGCATTTT	CASSPQGVSNQPQHF	TRBV18	once	TRBJ1-5	TRBD1	15
TGTGCCAGCAGTTTCCCCCGGCAGGGGGTCCCCGGGGAGCTGTTTTTT	CASSFPRQGVPGELFF	TRBV27	NA	TRBJ2-2	TRBD1	16
TGCGCCAGCAGCCAAGATAAGACAGGGGGCGCGGATACGCAGTATTTT	CASSQDKTGGADTQYF	TRBV4-1	NA	TRBJ2-3	TRBD1	16
TGTGCTAGTGGCCCCGGGAGATGGGGCACTGAAGCTTTCTTT	CASGPGRWGTEAFF	TRBV12-5	once	TRBJ1-1	NA	14
TGTGCCAGCAGTGACTCTATAGCGGGAGGGCCCAATGAGCAGTTCTTC	CASSDSIAGGPNEQFF	TRBV6-4	NA	TRBJ2-1	TRBD2	16
TGTGCCAGCAGGAGGGTTTGGACTACCCGTACCGGGGAGCTGTTTTTT	CASRRVWTTRTGELFF	TRBV27	once	TRBJ2-2	NA	16
TGTGCCAGCTCACCAAGCGACAGGATTAACTATGGCTACACCTTC	CASSPSDRINYGYTF	TRBV18	NA	TRBJ1-2	NA	15
TGTGCCAGTAGACTTACGGGAAGCTTCTACAATGAGCAGTTCTTC	CASRLTGSFYNEQFF	TRBV19	NA	TRBJ2-1	NA	15
TGTGCCAGCAGTTTATCGGGGCAAGAGACCCAGTACTTC	CASSLSGQETQYF	TRBV12-3/TRBV12-4	once	TRBJ2-5	NA	13
TGTGCCTGGAGTACAGGGCGGACTTACAATGAGCAGTTCTTC	CAWSTGRTYNEQFF	TRBV30	NA	TRBJ2-1	NA	14
TGTGCCAGCAGCCGTTTTACAGGGGGTGACTATGGCTACACCTTC	CASSRFTGGDYGYTF	TRBV5-4	NA	TRBJ1-2	TRBD1	15
TGTGCCAGCAGCGCCGGACTAGCGGGATCAGGCTACGAGCAGTACTTC	CASSAGLAGSGYEQYF	TRBV7-2	NA	TRBJ2-7	TRBD2	16
TGCGCCAGCAGCTTGGTGGGGACAGGGCGCAATGAGCAGTTCTTC	CASSLVGTGRNEQFF	TRBV5-1	NA	TRBJ2-1	TRBD1	15
TGTGCCAGCAGCATTAGAGGGGGTGAGCAGTTCTTC	CASSIRGGEQFF	TRBV11-3	NA	TRBJ2-1	NA	12
TGTGCCTGGAGTGGTACAGGGGTCGGGGAGCTGTTTTTT	CAWSGTGVGELFF	TRBV30	NA	TRBJ2-2	TRBD1	13
TGTGCCAGCAGCCAGGATTACAGGGTTTCCGGGGAGCTGTTTTTT	CASSQDYRVSGELFF	TRBV3-1/TRBV3-2	NA	TRBJ2-2	NA	15
TGTGCCAGCAGCTTAGGGGGCGGCGGCTACACCTTC	CASSLGGGGYTF	TRBV11-2	NA	TRBJ1-2	NA	12
TGTGCCAGCAGCTTTGGGCTAGCGATGCGCACAGATACGCAGTATTTT	CASSFGLAMRTDTQYF	TRBV5-6	few	TRBJ2-3	NA	16
TGTGCCAGCAGTTACTCTCAGGCTGGAGGCACCGGGGAGCTGTTTTTT	CASSYSQAGGTGELFF	TRBV6-5	few	TRBJ2-2	NA	16